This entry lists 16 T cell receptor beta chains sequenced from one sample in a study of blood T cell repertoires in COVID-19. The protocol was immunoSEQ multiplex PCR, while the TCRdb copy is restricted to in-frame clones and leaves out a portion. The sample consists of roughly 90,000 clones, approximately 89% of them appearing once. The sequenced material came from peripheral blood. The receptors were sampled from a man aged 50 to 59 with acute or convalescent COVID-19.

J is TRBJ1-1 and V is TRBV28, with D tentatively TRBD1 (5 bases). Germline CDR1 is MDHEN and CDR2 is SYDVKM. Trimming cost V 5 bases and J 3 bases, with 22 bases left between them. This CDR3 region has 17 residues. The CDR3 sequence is CASSAPFGGAADTEAFF. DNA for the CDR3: TGTGCCAGCAGTGCACCGTTTGGCGGGGCAGCGGACACTGAAGCTTTCTTT.

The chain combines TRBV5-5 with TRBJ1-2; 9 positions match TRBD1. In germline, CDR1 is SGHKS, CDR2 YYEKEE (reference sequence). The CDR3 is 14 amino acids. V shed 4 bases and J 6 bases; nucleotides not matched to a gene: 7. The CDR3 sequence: CASSRDRVIDGYTF. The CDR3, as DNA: TGTGCCAGCAGCCGGGACAGGGTAATAGATGGCTACACCTTC.

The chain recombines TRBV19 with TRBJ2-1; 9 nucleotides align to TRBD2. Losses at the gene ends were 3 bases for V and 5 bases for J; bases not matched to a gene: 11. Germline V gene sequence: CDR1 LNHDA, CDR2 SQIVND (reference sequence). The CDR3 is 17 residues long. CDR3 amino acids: CASSIGIAGVINNEQFF. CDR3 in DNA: TGTGCCAGTAGTATCGGGATAGCGGGAGTAATCAACAATGAGCAGTTCTTC.

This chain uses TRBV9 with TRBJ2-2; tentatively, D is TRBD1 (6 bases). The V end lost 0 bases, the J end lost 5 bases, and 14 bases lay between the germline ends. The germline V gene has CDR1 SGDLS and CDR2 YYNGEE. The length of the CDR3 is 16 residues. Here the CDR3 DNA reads TGTGCCAGCAGCGTAGGAAACAGGGTTAAAACCGGGGAGCTGTTTTTT. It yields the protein CASSVGNRVKTGELFF. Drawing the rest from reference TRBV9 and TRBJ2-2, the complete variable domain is DSGVTQTPKHLITATGQRVTLRCSPRSGDLSVYWYQQSLDQGLQFLIQYYNGEERAKGNILERFSAQQFPDLHSELNLSSLELGDSALYFCASSVGNRVKTGELFFGEGSRLTVL.

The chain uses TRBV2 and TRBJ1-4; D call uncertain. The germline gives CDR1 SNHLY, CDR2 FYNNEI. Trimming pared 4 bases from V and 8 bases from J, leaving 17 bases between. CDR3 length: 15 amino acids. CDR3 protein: CASSALRGRVEKLFF. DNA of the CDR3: TGTGCCAGCAGTGCACTTAGAGGGAGGGTGGAAAAACTGTTTTTT.

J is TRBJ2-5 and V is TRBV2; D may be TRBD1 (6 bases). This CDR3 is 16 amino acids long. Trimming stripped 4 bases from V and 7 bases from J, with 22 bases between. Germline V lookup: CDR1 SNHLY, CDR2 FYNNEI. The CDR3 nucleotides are TGTGCCAGCAGTGTAATCGACAGGTCTAAGATGCCGACCCAGTACTTC. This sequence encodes CASSVIDRSKMPTQYF.

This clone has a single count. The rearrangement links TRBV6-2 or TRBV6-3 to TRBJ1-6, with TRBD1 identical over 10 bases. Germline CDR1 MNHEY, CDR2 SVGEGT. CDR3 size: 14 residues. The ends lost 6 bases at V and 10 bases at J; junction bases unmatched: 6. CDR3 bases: TGTGCCAGCAGCGTCGGGACAGGGGACTCACCCCTCCACTTT. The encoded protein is CASSVGTGDSPLHF.

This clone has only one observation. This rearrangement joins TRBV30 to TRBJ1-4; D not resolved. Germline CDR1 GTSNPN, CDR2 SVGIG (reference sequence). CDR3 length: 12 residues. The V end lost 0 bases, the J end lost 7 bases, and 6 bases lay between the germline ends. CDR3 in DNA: TGTGCCTGGAGTGTAACCGGTGAAAAACTGTTTTTT. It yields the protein CAWSVTGEKLFF.

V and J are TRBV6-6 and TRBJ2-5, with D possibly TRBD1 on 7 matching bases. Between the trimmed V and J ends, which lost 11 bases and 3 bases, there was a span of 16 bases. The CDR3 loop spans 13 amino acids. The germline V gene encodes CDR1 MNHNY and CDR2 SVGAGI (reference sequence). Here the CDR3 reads CAAAQGGEETQYF. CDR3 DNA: TGTGCCGCCGCCCAGGGGGGCGAAGAGACCCAGTACTTC.

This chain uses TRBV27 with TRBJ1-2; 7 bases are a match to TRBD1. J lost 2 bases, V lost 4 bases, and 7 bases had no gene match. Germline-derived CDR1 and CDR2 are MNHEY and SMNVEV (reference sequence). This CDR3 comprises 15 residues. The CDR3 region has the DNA TGTGCCAGCAGTTACAAACCGGGACAGAACTATGGCTACACCTTC. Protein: CASSYKPGQNYGYTF.

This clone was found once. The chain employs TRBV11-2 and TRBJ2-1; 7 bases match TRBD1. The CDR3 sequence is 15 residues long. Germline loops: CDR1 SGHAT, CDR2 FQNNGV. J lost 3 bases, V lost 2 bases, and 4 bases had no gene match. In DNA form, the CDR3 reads TGTGCCAGCAGCTTAACCAGGGGGAACTACAATGAGCAGTTCTTC. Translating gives CASSLTRGNYNEQFF.

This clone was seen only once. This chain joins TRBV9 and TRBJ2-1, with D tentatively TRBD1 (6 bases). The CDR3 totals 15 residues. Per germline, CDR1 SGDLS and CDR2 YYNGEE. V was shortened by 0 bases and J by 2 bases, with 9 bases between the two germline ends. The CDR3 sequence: CASSVGGGTYNEQFF. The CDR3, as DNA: TGTGCCAGCAGCGTAGGAGGGGGTACCTACAATGAGCAGTTCTTC.

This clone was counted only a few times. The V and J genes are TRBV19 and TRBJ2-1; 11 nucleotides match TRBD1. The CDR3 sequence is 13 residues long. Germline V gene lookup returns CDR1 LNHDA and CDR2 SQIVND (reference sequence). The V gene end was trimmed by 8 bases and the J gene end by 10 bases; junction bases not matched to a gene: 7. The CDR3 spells CASGQRTGGEQFF. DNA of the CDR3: TGTGCCAGTGGCCAGCGGACAGGGGGCGAGCAGTTCTTC.

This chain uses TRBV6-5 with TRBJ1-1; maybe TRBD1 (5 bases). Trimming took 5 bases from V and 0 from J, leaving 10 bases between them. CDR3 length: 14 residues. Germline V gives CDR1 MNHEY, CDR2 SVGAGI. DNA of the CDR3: TGTGCCAGCAGTCCCGGGACTCTGAACACTGAAGCTTTCTTT. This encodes CASSPGTLNTEAFF.

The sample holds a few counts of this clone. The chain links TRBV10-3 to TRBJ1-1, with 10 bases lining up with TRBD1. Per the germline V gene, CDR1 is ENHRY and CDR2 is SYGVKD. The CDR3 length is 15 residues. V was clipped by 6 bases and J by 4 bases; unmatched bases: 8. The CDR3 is CAIRDFRDRGTEAFF. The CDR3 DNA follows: TGTGCCATCAGGGACTTCCGGGACAGGGGCACTGAAGCTTTCTTT.

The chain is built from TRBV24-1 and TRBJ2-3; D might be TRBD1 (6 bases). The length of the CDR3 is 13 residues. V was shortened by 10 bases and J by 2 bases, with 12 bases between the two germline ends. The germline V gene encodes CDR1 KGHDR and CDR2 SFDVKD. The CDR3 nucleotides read TGTGCCACGGGGGACATCTTCACAGATACGCAGTATTTT. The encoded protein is CATGDIFTDTQYF.